This T cell receptor (beta chain) was identified during a study of T cell responses to AZD1222 COVID-19 vaccine (dated by TCRdb to the early 2020s). Concerning the study at large: AZD1222 recipients whose second dose came at about 4 weeks and those whose second dose came at about 12 weeks were combined into one group, since spike-specific TCR depth and breadth did not differ between the two schedules. A total of about 230 trial participants underwent TCR sequencing, of whom 200 to 220 received two doses of AZD1222 and 26 received two doses of the MenACWY control vaccine. Trial participants were enrolled by age into subgroups of 18-55, 56-69 and 70-plus years, and 148, 28 and 57 TCR-sequenced participants, respectively, were included in these subgroups.

From the cysteine through the phenylalanine, the CDR3 covers 14 amino acids. The sequence is cut down to CDR3 DNA, 42 bases in frame from base 1. Trimming removed 8 bases from V and 8 bases from J, leaving 21 bases between the germline ends. The germline V gene provides CDR1 MDHEN and CDR2 SYDVKM. The CDR3 regions of human TCRbeta chains were analyzed by immunosequencing. The authors' pipeline ran thus. Repertoire TCRs were checked for matches against a reference library of SARS-CoV-2-specific TCRs that had been generated using the MIRA antigen-specificity platform. Breadth meant the fraction of unique TCRs that were SARS-CoV-2-associated, whereas depth meant the fraction of total T cells that were SARS-CoV-2-associated. Using the MIRA data, every spike-specific TCR was mapped to the spike region that the TCR reacted to and assigned to either a CD4 or a CD8 class. Log10-transformed breadth and depth values were compared by one-way ANOVA with Sidak's multiple comparisons tests. The table was pulled from immuneACCESS by TCRdb, which kept in-frame rearrangements only. Such tables lose some clones; where checked, under half of the loss comes from unresolved V genes, and the rest has no known cause. V and J calls plus clone size are reproduced from that table; the DNA served to infer D and trimming. A total of some 200,000 clones appear in this sample, roughly 93% of them only once. In total, the top ten clones hold approximately 3.9% of the sample.

The intended sense of this specimen's time point label: baseline before first vaccination. Vaccinee samples were obtained from the UK trials COV001 and COV002, which included a single-blind randomized controlled phase 2/3 trial of AZD1222 (ChAdOx1 nCoV-19) in healthy adults. For TCRbeta chain sequencing, PBMC samples from trial participants were taken at day 0 and at day 28 after the second dose. General findings and caveats noted by the study authors: Reportedly, close to half of the unique spike-specific TCRs recognized epitopes lying outside the regions that are mutated in the B.1.351 and B.1.1.7 variants. The whole spike protein was spanned by vaccine-associated CD4 TCRs, and dominant responses were seen in regions 160-218 and 743-854. The 56-69-year group was small, and its depth increase did not reach significance, likely because of low power. Spike-specific TCR breadth and depth rose significantly after two AZD1222 doses compared with day 0 and with MenACWY recipients. No day 14 peak-response samples were available, so repertoires were characterized only after the peak T cell response. Participants were mostly white British and included more females than males, and it was suggested by the authors that clonal diversity may have been underestimated. Conclusions about previously exposed vaccinees were limited because only six or seven AZD1222 recipients were SARS-CoV-2 seropositive at baseline.

Concerning this clone itself: No cognate antigen has been identified for it. No per-base quality is available; no much larger clone lies one base away.

Material: peripheral blood, obtained on day 0 of AZD1222 vaccination. The V and J genes are TRBV28 and TRBJ1-1; the D segment cannot be called with confidence. This clonotype was sampled from an adult in good health. The DNA is TGTGCCAGCCCCTCGTCCCTATCTACCGAGGAAGCTTTCTTT. It specifies CASPSSLSTEEAFF. With the rest looked up from the reference TRBV28 and TRBJ1-1 genes rather than sequenced, the full variable domain is DVKVTQSSRYLVKRTGEKVFLECVQDMDHENMFWYRQDPGLGLRLIYFSYDVKMKEKGDIPEGYSVSREKKERFSLILESASTNQTSMYLCASPSSLSTEEAFFGQGTRLTVV.